Given below is one TCR beta chain in context. What it binds is unknown. This sample is part of a study of OX40 agonist ivuxolimab in advanced cancers. Trimming took 6 bases from V and 2 from J, leaving 16 bases between them. CDR3 length: 14 amino acids. Per germline, CDR1 SQVTM and CDR2 ANQGSEA. Regarding the study as a whole: In the expanded peripheral T cells, antigen specificity was never determined.

Libraries were prepared by immunoSEQ multiplex PCR; TCRdb keeps only in-frame clonotypes and omits some of them. The table has some 55,000 clones, approximately 79% seen once; the top ten hold under 3%. Sequenced here: CD4+ or CD8+ T cells sorted from blood, sampled in a trial of the OX40 agonist ivuxolimab. The TCR comes from an adult with an advanced solid tumor such as melanoma, head and neck, liver or kidney cancer. The V and J genes are TRBV29-1 and TRBJ1-1; weak D call: TRBD1 (6 bases). CDR3 bases: TGCAGCGTAGGTAGGGGGGCGACCAACACTGAAGCTTTCTTT. Its protein is CSVGRGATNTEAFF.